This T cell receptor (beta chain) was sequenced for a study of cytomegalovirus exposure and HLA in healthy donors. CDR3 length: 15 amino acids. From germline, CDR1 is WSHSY and CDR2 SAAADI. V was pared by 3 bases and J by 3 bases, with 14 bases between. The count of this clone is one. PCR primers comprised 60 Vbeta and 13 Jbeta primers. This table comes from immunoSEQ multiplex PCR, and its TCRdb copy is limited to in-frame clones, with some not included. The sample yields fewer than 150,000 clones, around 74% seen once. The sequenced material came from PBMCs. V is TRBV10-2 and J is TRBJ1-1; D is possibly TRBD1 (6 bases). The receptor was isolated from a man aged 25-45 years in good health and CMV-seronegative. DNA of the CDR3: TGCGCCAGCAGTGATCAGGGGCGGGTGCACACTGAAGCTTTCTTT. This gives the protein CASSDQGRVHTEAFF.